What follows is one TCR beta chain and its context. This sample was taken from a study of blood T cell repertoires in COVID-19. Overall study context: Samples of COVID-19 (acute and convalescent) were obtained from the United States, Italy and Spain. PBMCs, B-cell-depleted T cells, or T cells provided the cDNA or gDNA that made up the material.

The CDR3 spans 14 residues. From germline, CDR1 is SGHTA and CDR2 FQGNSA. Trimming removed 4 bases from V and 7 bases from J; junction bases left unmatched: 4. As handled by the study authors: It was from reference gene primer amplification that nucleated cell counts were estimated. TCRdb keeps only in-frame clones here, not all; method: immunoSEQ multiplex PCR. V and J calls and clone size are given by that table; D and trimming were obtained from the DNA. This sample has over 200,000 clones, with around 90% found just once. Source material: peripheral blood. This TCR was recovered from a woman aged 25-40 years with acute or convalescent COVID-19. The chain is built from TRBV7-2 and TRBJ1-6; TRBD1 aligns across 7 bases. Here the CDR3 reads CASSSWDRNSPLHF. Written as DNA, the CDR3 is TGTGCCAGCAGCTCCTGGGACAGAAATTCACCCCTCCACTTT.